This T cell receptor (beta chain) was documented in a study of blood T cell repertoires in COVID-19. Study-wide background: Specimens from acute and convalescent COVID-19 originated in the United States, Italy and Spain. In each case, the material was cDNA or gDNA derived from T cells, B-cell-depleted T cells, or PBMCs.

Authors' methods: Amplification of reference gene primers was used by the study to estimate nucleated cell counts. Profiling relied on immunoSEQ multiplex PCR, and the TCRdb table lists in-frame clones only, not all of them. V and J calls and clone size are copied from that table; D and trimming were computed from the DNA. The profile shows approximately 230,000 clones, around four fifths of them singletons. The receptor comes from an elderly man with acute or convalescent COVID-19. Input material: peripheral blood.

CDR3 region: CASSLGGQSTDTQYF. CDR3 sequence (DNA): TGTGCCAGCAGCTTGGGAGGACAGAGCACAGATACGCAGTATTTT. J is TRBJ2-3 and V is TRBV5-4; a weak D match, TRBD1 (6 bases). The CDR3 is 15 residues long. The ends were cut back, 0 bases at V and 0 bases at J, with 8 bases in the middle. Looked up from germline, CDR1 is SGHNT and CDR2 is YYREEE (reference sequence).